The 29 T cell receptor beta chains listed next were all sequenced from one sample in a study of beta chain features in type 1 diabetes. Expressed TCRB transcripts were sequenced after all isolated RNA was converted to cDNA. TCRdb's table, derived via immunoSEQ multiplex PCR, lists solely in-frame clones and lacks some. The data contain hundreds of thousands of clones, 15% of them singletons. Sequencing was carried out using naive CD4+ T cells from blood. Receptors originate from a man younger than 35 in good health.

This clone was detected a few times. V gene TRBV7-3 combines with J gene TRBJ2-2; D remains unclear. V lost 2 bases, J lost 1 base, and 8 bases lay in between. Per germline, CDR1 SGHTA and CDR2 FQGTGA. This CDR3 spans 15 amino acids. The CDR3 loop reads CASSLAYRNTGELFF. The CDR3 DNA follows: TGTGCCAGCAGCTTAGCGTACAGGAACACCGGGGAGCTGTTTTTT.

The chain recombines TRBV30 with TRBJ1-4; possible D gene TRBD1, 5 bases. Trimming cost V 1 base and J 4 bases, with 7 bases left between them. The CDR3 covers 13 residues. The V gene's germline CDR1 is GTSNPN and CDR2 SVGIG (reference sequence). The CDR3 DNA reads TGTGCCTGGAGTGAACAGGTTAATGAAAAACTGTTTTTT. It codes for CAWSEQVNEKLFF.

The chain employs TRBV27 and TRBJ1-2, with TRBD1 matching 7 bases. V trimming: 7 bases; J trimming: 4 bases; junction bases outside the gene matches: 6. Germline CDR1 is MNHEY and CDR2 is SMNVEV (reference sequence). This CDR3 is built from 13 residues. CDR3 in DNA: TGTGCCAGCACCCCAGACAGGGCCTATGGCTACACCTTC. It yields the protein CASTPDRAYGYTF.

The CDR3 coding sequence is TGTGCCAGCCACCTCGGGGCCAACGTCCTGACTTTC. Its protein product is CASHLGANVLTF. The chain links TRBV19 to TRBJ2-6; no firm D call. Deletions cut 9 bases from V and 4 bases from J, with 7 bases between. The CDR3 covers 12 residues. Germline-derived CDR1 and CDR2 are LNHDA and SQIVND (reference sequence).

The chain is built from TRBV4-3 and TRBJ2-5, with TRBD2 identical over 11 bases. Germline lookup yields CDR1 LGHNA and CDR2 YSLEER. The CDR3 extends over 17 amino acids. The trim removed 1 base at V and 4 bases at J, leaving 8 bases unmatched. The CDR3 sequence is CASSQASWTSGRETQYF. In DNA form, the CDR3 reads TGCGCCAGCAGCCAAGCCAGCTGGACTAGCGGGCGAGAGACCCAGTACTTC.

The V gene is TRBV27, the J gene TRBJ2-5; D possibly corresponds to TRBD1 (5 bases). The last part of the DNA fits TRBJ2-7 better; the J call may be wrong. The CDR3 is made up of 14 amino acids. CDR1 MNHEY and CDR2 SMNVEV come from the germline V gene (reference sequence). DNA for the CDR3: TGTGCCAGCAGTTTCTCGCAGGGTTCCTACGAGCAGTACTTC. Translating gives CASSFSQGSYEQYF.

About this clone: At the DNA level, this CDR3 is encoded by other sequences in the same sample as well. This chain joins TRBV20-1 and TRBJ1-5; D unresolved. CDR3 length: 9 residues. Trimming stripped 6 bases from V and 6 bases from J, with 3 bases between. CDR1 is DFQATT and CDR2 is SNEGSKA in the germline V gene (reference sequence). The CDR3 DNA reads as TGCAGTGCGGGTCAGCCCCAGCATTTT. The encoded protein is CSAGQPQHF.

This clone was seen more than once but under ten times. The chain joins TRBV12-5 to TRBJ1-6; 7 positions agree with TRBD1. J was trimmed by 2 bases and V by 5 bases; bases with no gene match: 6. The CDR3 is 16 amino acids. In germline, CDR1 is LGHNT, CDR2 FRNRAP. Here the CDR3 reads CASGPEDRPYNSPLHF. DNA for the CDR3: TGTGCTAGTGGTCCCGAGGACAGGCCCTATAATTCACCCCTCCACTTT.

This clone turned up a few times. The V call is TRBV27, the J call TRBJ2-7; the D is unclear. CDR1 MNHEY and CDR2 SMNVEV come from the germline V gene (reference sequence). V was shortened by 5 bases and J by 5 bases, with 16 bases between the two germline ends. The CDR3 has 14 residues. In DNA form, the CDR3 reads TGTGCCAGCAGTCGAACAGCCCACCGGAACGAGCAGTACTTC. Protein product: CASSRTAHRNEQYF.

In regard to this clone: Other DNA sequences in this specimen translate into the identical CDR3. The genes are TRBV4-1 and TRBJ2-7; either TRBD1 or TRBD2 may fit D (5 bases each). The CDR3 runs 15 residues. CDR1 is MGHRA, CDR2 YSYEKL, per germline. Trimming pared 0 bases from V and 2 bases from J, leaving 11 bases between. This CDR3 is CASSQDPGRAYEQYF. CDR3 bases: TGCGCCAGCAGCCAAGATCCGGGACGAGCCTACGAGCAGTACTTC.

This clone came up a few times. Other DNA variants within this sample encode the same CDR3. This chain links TRBV4-1 with TRBJ2-5, with 7 bases fitting TRBD1. The trim removed 2 bases at V and 2 bases at J, leaving 5 bases unmatched. This CDR3 has 15 amino acids. The germline gives CDR1 MGHRA, CDR2 YSYEKL. CDR3 loop: CASSQPGQAQETQYF. The CDR3 DNA sequence: TGCGCCAGCAGCCAACCTGGACAGGCGCAAGAGACCCAGTACTTC.

The V gene is TRBV7-2, the J gene TRBJ1-2; D not resolved. The CDR3 has 14 amino acids. Trimming pared 5 bases from V and 7 bases from J, leaving 17 bases between. Germline assignment: CDR1 SGHTA and CDR2 FQGNSA. In DNA, the CDR3 is TGTGCCAGCAGCCCGCGGGCGGGGAAGGTTGGCTACACCTTC. It specifies CASSPRAGKVGYTF.

This chain connects TRBV30 to TRBJ1-6; TRBD1 matches 7 bases. The germline CDR1 and CDR2 sequences are GTSNPN and SVGIG (reference sequence). The CDR3 has 15 residues. Trimming at V came to 0 bases and at J to 7 bases, leaving 6 bases not matched to a gene. The CDR3 protein is CAWSVLTGVNSPLHF. CDR3 bases: TGTGCCTGGAGTGTACTAACAGGGGTCAATTCACCCCTCCACTTT.

This chain links TRBV5-1 with TRBJ1-2, with D possibly being TRBD1 (6 bases). CDR1 and CDR2 from the germline V gene are SGHRS and YFSETQ. Trimming took 1 base from V and 7 from J, leaving 11 bases between them. The CDR3 totals 13 residues. The CDR3 DNA reads as TGCGCCAGCAGCTTGTCAGGGGATTCTGGCTACACCTTC. Translated: CASSLSGDSGYTF. The full variable domain, in which reference TRBV5-1 and TRBJ1-2 provide the parts outside the CDR3, is KAGVTQTPRYLIKTRGQQVTLSCSPISGHRSVSWYQQTPGQGLQFLFEYFSETQRNKGNFPGRFSGRQFSNSRSEMNVSTLELGDSALYLCASSLSGDSGYTFGSGTRLTVV.

The rearrangement joins TRBV11-2 to TRBJ2-2, with D tentatively TRBD1 (5 bases). With 1 base removed from V and 1 base from J, the gap between germline ends came to 16 bases. Germline lookup yields CDR1 SGHAT and CDR2 FQNNGV. The CDR3 loop spans 18 amino acids. Written as DNA, the CDR3 is TGTGCCAGCAGCTTAGCAGCCAGGGCCTCCCTGAACACCGGGGAGCTGTTTTTT. The encoded protein is CASSLAARASLNTGELFF.

The V gene is TRBV27, the J gene TRBJ1-6, with D uncertain. Germline loops: CDR1 MNHEY, CDR2 SMNVEV (reference sequence). The V and J ends lost 2 bases and 5 bases respectively, with 7 bases between them. The CDR3 covers 14 residues. In nucleotides, the CDR3 is TGTGCCAGCAGTTTAGGCCCCAATAATTCACCCCTCCACTTT. Protein sequence: CASSLGPNNSPLHF.

This clone appeared a few times. This rearrangement joins TRBV7-3 to TRBJ2-7, with D perhaps TRBD1 (6 bases). Germline lookup yields CDR1 SGHTA and CDR2 FQGTGA. The CDR3 covers 18 residues. V was shortened by 3 bases and J by 3 bases, with 24 bases between the two germline ends. The CDR3: CASSFSDSRRAYHYEQYF. The DNA for the CDR3 is TGTGCCAGCAGCTTTTCGGACAGCCGCCGTGCGTACCACTACGAGCAGTACTTC. The full variable domain, completed using reference TRBV7-3 and TRBJ2-7, is GAGVSQTPSNKVTEKGKYVELRCDPISGHTALYWYRQSLGQGPEFLIYFQGTGAADDSGLPNDRFFAVRPEGSVSTLKIQRTERGDSAVYLCASSFSDSRRAYHYEQYFGPGTRLTVT.

This chain uses TRBV19 with TRBJ1-1; 10 nucleotides align to TRBD1. Germline CDR1 and CDR2: LNHDA and SQIVND (reference sequence). The V segment lost 6 bases and the J segment 6 bases; nucleotides outside the gene matches: 7. The CDR3 totals 14 residues. DNA of the CDR3: TGTGCCAGTAGCCTGACAGGGGGCGTCTCTGAAGCTTTCTTT. Translation: CASSLTGGVSEAFF. The entire variable domain, with the rest obtained from reference TRBV19 and TRBJ1-1, is as follows: DGGITQSPKYLFRKEGQNVTLSCEQNLNHDAMYWYRQDPGQGLRLIYYSQIVNDFQKGDIAEGYSVSREKKESFPLTVTSAQKNPTAFYLCASSLTGGVSEAFFGQGTRLTVV.

This clone was counted only a few times. V gene TRBV18 combines with J gene TRBJ2-7; D call uncertain. Germline assignment: CDR1 KGHSH and CDR2 LQKENI. The V gene lost 5 bases and the J gene lost 2 bases, with 4 bases spanning the gap. The CDR3 consists of 11 residues. The CDR3 bases are TGTGCCAGCTCAGGGACCTACGAGCAGTACTTC. Translating it yields CASSGTYEQYF.

The table lists this clone with a few counts. The chain links TRBV7-9 to TRBJ1-3; 8 bases fit TRBD1. Germline CDR1 SEHNR, CDR2 FQNEAQ (reference sequence). The CDR3 loop spans 17 amino acids. The trim removed 4 bases at V and 7 bases at J, leaving 15 bases unmatched. In DNA form, the CDR3 reads TGTGCCAGCAGCTCCCTTATGGGGCGGACAGGGAATAACACCATATATTTT. It is translated as CASSSLMGRTGNNTIYF.

Only a few counts were recorded for this clone. The rearrangement uses TRBV9 and TRBJ2-3; 7 positions match TRBD2. This CDR3 has 13 residues. Trimming took 7 bases from V and 2 from J; bases not matched to a gene: 4. Germline values: CDR1 SGDLS, CDR2 YYNGEE. The CDR3 region is CASGLGDTDTQYF. The CDR3 DNA follows: TGTGCCAGCGGACTAGGGGACACAGATACGCAGTATTTT.

Of note for this clone: Other DNA sequences in the sample encode the same CDR3. This rearrangement joins TRBV7-3 to TRBJ1-1; no firm D call. This CDR3 is built from 13 residues. V was pared by 3 bases and J by 0 bases, with 5 bases between. Germline V gene data show CDR1 as SGHTA and CDR2 as FQGTGA. CDR3 nucleotide sequence: TGTGCCAGCAGCTTGGGTATGAACACTGAAGCTTTCTTT. Translated, it gives CASSLGMNTEAFF.

There are a few counts of this clone. The rearrangement uses TRBV7-2 and TRBJ2-1; TRBD2 agrees at 14 bases. CDR1 SGHTA and CDR2 FQGNSA come from the germline V gene. CDR3 size: 15 residues. V lost 5 bases and J lost 9; bases outside the gene matches: 6. This CDR3 is CASSVRGLAGGEQFF. CDR3 in DNA: TGTGCCAGCAGCGTAAGAGGACTAGCGGGAGGTGAGCAGTTCTTC.

The chain links TRBV2 to TRBJ2-2; tentative D call: TRBD2 (6 bases). The CDR3 extends over 15 amino acids. Germline V gives CDR1 SNHLY, CDR2 FYNNEI. V was clipped by 5 bases and J by 4 bases, with 14 bases between them. The CDR3 DNA sequence: TGTGCCAGCAGTCCGTGGGAGCGGGCCACCGGGGAGCTGTTTTTT. It specifies CASSPWERATGELFF. Variable domain in full (rest from reference TRBV2 and TRBJ2-2): EPEVTQTPSHQVTQMGQEVILRCVPISNHLYFYWYRQILGQKVEFLVSFYNNEISEKSEIFDDQFSVERPDGSNFTLKIRSTKLEDSAMYFCASSPWERATGELFFGEGSRLTVL.

The chain has TRBV6-6 and TRBJ1-6; D is unresolved. Germline V gives CDR1 MNHNY, CDR2 SVGAGI (reference sequence). This CDR3 is 13 amino acids long. V was shortened by 7 bases and J by 7 bases, with 11 bases between the two germline ends. Here the CDR3 DNA reads TGTGCCAGCACCTATTGGGAAAATTCACCCCTCCACTTT. Translating gives CASTYWENSPLHF.

This clone was observed a handful of times. V is TRBV7-2 and J is TRBJ2-7; D gene ambiguous. The ends were cut back, 2 bases at V and 7 bases at J, with 6 bases in the middle. Germline V gene sequence: CDR1 SGHTA, CDR2 FQGNSA. CDR3 length equals 11 residues. CDR3 region: CASSLNREQYF. CDR3 DNA: TGTGCCAGCAGCTTAAACCGAGAGCAGTACTTC.

This clone was counted a few times. This sequence joins TRBV28 and TRBJ2-7; 9 bases map to TRBD1. This CDR3 comprises 15 residues. V was pared by 4 bases and J by 1 base, with 5 bases of the junction left unmatched. Per the germline V gene, CDR1 is MDHEN and CDR2 is SYDVKM. CDR3 DNA: TGTGCCAGCAGTTCACAGGGGGCTGGGTCCTACGAGCAGTACTTC. Protein product: CASSSQGAGSYEQYF. Supplemented by reference TRBV28 and TRBJ2-7, the full variable domain reads DVKVTQSSRYLVKRTGEKVFLECVQDMDHENMFWYRQDPGLGLRLIYFSYDVKMKEKGDIPEGYSVSREKKERFSLILESASTNQTSMYLCASSSQGAGSYEQYFGPGTRLTVT.

This clone has just one count. This sequence joins TRBV5-1 and TRBJ2-5; D may be TRBD1 (5 bases). The DNA end lines up better with TRBJ2-7; the J call may be wrong. Germline values: CDR1 SGHRS, CDR2 YFSETQ. The CDR3 is 16 amino acids. The DNA for the CDR3 is TGCGCCAGCAGCTTGGGAGGACATTCGAGCTCCTACGAGCAGTACTTC. Amino acid sequence: CASSLGGHSSSYEQYF.

This chain uses TRBV14 with TRBJ1-1; 8 positions match TRBD1. V was clipped by 1 base and J by 5 bases; unmatched bases: 6. The CDR3 has 15 residues. CDR1 and CDR2 (germline): SGHDN, FVKESK. The CDR3 sequence: CASSQAPGGWTEAFF. The CDR3 nucleotides read TGTGCCAGCAGCCAAGCGCCAGGGGGCTGGACTGAAGCTTTCTTT.